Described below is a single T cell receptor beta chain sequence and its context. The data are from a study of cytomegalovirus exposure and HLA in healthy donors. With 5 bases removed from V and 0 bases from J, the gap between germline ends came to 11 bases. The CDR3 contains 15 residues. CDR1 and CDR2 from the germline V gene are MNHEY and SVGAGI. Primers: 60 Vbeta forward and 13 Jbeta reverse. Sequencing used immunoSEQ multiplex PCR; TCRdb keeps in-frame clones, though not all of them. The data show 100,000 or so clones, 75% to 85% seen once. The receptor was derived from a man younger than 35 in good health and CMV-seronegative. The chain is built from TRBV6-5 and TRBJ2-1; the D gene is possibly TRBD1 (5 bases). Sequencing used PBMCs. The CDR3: CASSAKGHSYNEQFF. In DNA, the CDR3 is TGTGCCAGCAGTGCTAAGGGGCACTCCTACAATGAGCAGTTCTTC.